The clone carrying this TCR beta chain was picked up one time. Its matching antigen is unknown. The method was immunoSEQ multiplex PCR; TCRdb's version includes in-frame clones alone and lacks a portion of them. This sample has 150,000 to 200,000 clones, with approximately 95% found just once. V was pared by 4 bases and J by 3 bases, with 10 bases between. The CDR3 is 14 amino acids. Germline V gene lookup returns CDR1 MGHRA and CDR2 YSYEKL. These data belong to a study of T cell responses to AZD1222 COVID-19 vaccine. Study observations and caveats: Without day 14 samples, only post-peak T cell repertoires were studied.

V gene TRBV4-1 combines with J gene TRBJ1-5; D is unresolved. The material was peripheral blood, obtained on day 0 of AZD1222 vaccination. The source is an adult in good health. The CDR3 sequence is CASSPSVPNQPQHF. The CDR3 DNA reads TGCGCCAGCAGCCCCTCCGTCCCCAATCAGCCCCAGCATTTT.